The 28 T cell receptor beta chains listed next were all sequenced from one sample in a study of T cell responses to AZD1222 COVID-19 vaccine. Measured with immunoSEQ multiplex PCR; TCRdb has only the in-frame clones, and not every one. The data show about 160,000 clones, roughly 90% seen once. This material consisted of peripheral blood, taken 28 days after the second AZD1222 dose. The receptors shown here come from an adult who received the AZD1222 COVID-19 vaccine.

This sequence joins TRBV4-3 and TRBJ2-5; 7 nucleotides line up with TRBD2. CDR1 is LGHNA, CDR2 YSLEER, per germline. The CDR3 covers 16 residues. With V trimmed by 4 bases and J by 2 bases, 10 bases remained unmatched. This chain's CDR3 is CASSPSLSGGQETQYF. CDR3 DNA sequence: TGCGCCAGCAGCCCAAGTTTATCCGGGGGGCAAGAGACCCAGTACTTC.

The CDR3 reads CASSGQGDDGYTF. CDR3 DNA sequence: TGTGCCAGCAGTGGACAGGGTGACGATGGCTACACCTTC. The J gene is TRBJ1-2, the V gene TRBV2, with 7 bases identical to TRBD1. This CDR3 has 13 amino acids. Germline V gene sequence: CDR1 SNHLY, CDR2 FYNNEI. The junction had 5 bases not matched to a gene; V was cut back by 4 bases and J by 6 bases.

The V gene is TRBV5-6, the J gene TRBJ1-2; D uncertain. V was cut by 4 bases and J by 5 bases, with 27 bases left in between. This CDR3 is 18 amino acids long. CDR1 and CDR2 (germline): SGHDT, YYEEEE. The CDR3 region has the DNA TGTGCCAGCAGCCCCTCCCCTGGCGGATCTTATCTCGATTATGGCTACACCTTC. Its protein is CASSPSPGGSYLDYGYTF.

The rearrangement joins TRBV4-2 to TRBJ1-4, with D tentatively TRBD1 (6 bases). Germline assignment: CDR1 LGHNA and CDR2 YNFKEQ. This CDR3 comprises 16 residues. Trimming left V 4 bases short and J 2 bases short, with 14 bases between. CDR3 DNA sequence: TGTGCCAGCAGCCTCGAGGGGGGGCCCACTAATGAAAAACTGTTTTTT. Protein sequence: CASSLEGGPTNEKLFF.

The chain uses TRBV5-6 and TRBJ2-7; D uncertain. V lost 4 bases to trimming and J lost 3 bases, with 20 bases between them. CDR1 is SGHDT and CDR2 is YYEEEE in the germline V gene. CDR3 size: 16 residues. The CDR3 sequence is CASSPAARLWDYEQYF. CDR3 DNA sequence: TGTGCCAGCAGCCCCGCCGCACGTCTTTGGGACTACGAGCAGTACTTC.

J is TRBJ2-7 and V is TRBV28; D is perhaps TRBD1 (5 bases). This CDR3 is 15 amino acids long. Germline-derived CDR1 and CDR2 are MDHEN and SYDVKM. Trimming shortened V by 1 base and J by 6 bases, and 16 bases separated the two germline ends. The chain's CDR3 is CASSLFSVGVPEQYF. CDR3 nucleotide sequence: TGTGCCAGCAGTTTATTTTCAGTAGGGGTCCCCGAGCAGTACTTC.

The chain has TRBV7-6 and TRBJ1-1, with a weak D call TRBD1 (5 bases). The CDR3 has 14 residues. With 6 bases removed from V and 5 bases from J, the gap between germline ends came to 16 bases. The germline gives CDR1 SGHVS, CDR2 FNYEAQ. In nucleotides, the CDR3 is TGTGCCAGCAGGGCAGAGGGTGGGGGGACTGAAGCTTTCTTT. Translated: CASRAEGGGTEAFF.

The gene calls are TRBV6-5 and TRBJ1-4; D not resolved. V gave up 6 bases and J gave up 8 bases, with 16 bases separating them. The CDR3 length is 14 residues. Germline V gene sequence: CDR1 MNHEY, CDR2 SVGAGI. The CDR3 loop is CASRAHSGWEKLFF. CDR3 coding DNA: TGTGCCAGCAGAGCACATTCGGGCTGGGAAAAACTGTTTTTT.

The chain joins TRBV3-1 (or the pseudogene TRBV3-2) to TRBJ1-1; D unclear. This CDR3 has 14 residues. Germline V gene sequence: CDR1 LGHDT, CDR2 YNNKEL (reference sequence). V lost 4 bases to trimming and J lost 3 bases, with 12 bases between them. CDR3 amino acids: CASSRTAEDTEAFF. In DNA form, the CDR3 reads TGTGCCAGCAGCCGGACCGCCGAGGACACTGAAGCTTTCTTT.

This chain joins TRBV5-4 and TRBJ2-7; possibly TRBD1 for D (6 bases). This CDR3 is 15 amino acids long. The V and J ends lost 0 bases and 5 bases respectively, with 15 bases between them. Germline values: CDR1 SGHNT, CDR2 YYREEE (reference sequence). Here the CDR3 reads CASSLGGGQFHEQYF. DNA of the CDR3: TGTGCCAGCAGCTTGGGAGGGGGTCAGTTCCACGAGCAGTACTTC.

This clone showed up just a few times. The V gene is TRBV15, the J gene TRBJ1-2, with 8 nucleotides matching TRBD1. The CDR3 is made up of 13 amino acids. V lost 4 bases, J lost 7 bases, and 5 bases stayed unmatched. The germline gives CDR1 LNHNV, CDR2 YYDKDF (reference sequence). CDR3 bases: TGTGCCACCAGCACGACAGGGGATCGTGGCTACACCTTC. Translation: CATSTTGDRGYTF.

V is TRBV6-1 and J is TRBJ1-2; D unclear. The V gene's germline CDR1 is MNHNS and CDR2 SASEGT. The V end lost 1 base, the J end lost 5 bases, and 17 bases lay between the germline ends. This CDR3 spans 16 amino acids. The CDR3 region is CASSEGRRTVAYGYTF. Here the CDR3 DNA reads TGTGCCAGCAGTGAAGGTCGAAGGACGGTGGCTTATGGCTACACCTTC.

This rearrangement joins TRBV7-2 to TRBJ2-2; D unresolved. Germline V gene sequence: CDR1 SGHTA, CDR2 FQGNSA. CDR3 size: 15 residues. V was cut by 4 bases and J by 4 bases, with 13 bases left in between. Here the CDR3 DNA reads TGTGCCAGCAGCTCCGAGGTATTTCGCACCGGGGAGCTGTTTTTT. It is translated as CASSSEVFRTGELFF.

The chain has TRBV7-9 and TRBJ2-5; 7 nucleotides align to TRBD1. Germline-derived CDR1 and CDR2 are SEHNR and FQNEAQ (reference sequence). The CDR3 extends over 14 amino acids. V shed 2 bases and J 6 bases; nucleotides not matched to a gene: 6. Written as DNA, the CDR3 is TGTGCCAGCAGCTTATCCGGGACAGACCAGACCCAGTACTTC. Residues: CASSLSGTDQTQYF.

The V gene is TRBV4-1, the J gene TRBJ1-6; the D gene is possibly TRBD1 (6 bases). V lost 3 bases and J 8 bases, leaving 14 bases between the germline ends. The CDR3 spans 15 residues. Germline V gene sequence: CDR1 MGHRA, CDR2 YSYEKL. The CDR3 DNA follows: TGCGCCAGCAGCCATAGCGGGACAAGGGATTCACCCCTCCACTTT. Translated, it gives CASSHSGTRDSPLHF.

This chain joins TRBV6-5 and TRBJ1-6; 7 bases are shared with TRBD1. The CDR3 loop spans 15 amino acids. The germline gives CDR1 MNHEY, CDR2 SVGAGI. Losses at the gene ends were 7 bases for V and 9 bases for J; bases not matched to a gene: 12. CDR3 nucleotides: TGTGCCAGCAAACTAACAGGGGCCCGGATTTCACCCCTCCACTTT. This encodes CASKLTGARISPLHF.

This rearrangement joins TRBV29-1 to TRBJ1-1; the D gene is possibly TRBD1 (6 bases). Trimming cost V 8 bases and J 4 bases, with 14 bases left between them. The CDR3 has 12 residues. Germline CDR1 reads SQVTM; CDR2 reads ANQGSEA. The CDR3, as DNA: TGCAGCTCACAGGGTACCGGCACTGAAGCTTTCTTT. Amino acid sequence: CSSQGTGTEAFF.

This chain connects TRBV18 to TRBJ2-7; D remains unclear. The CDR3 loop spans 13 amino acids. The ends were cut back, 1 base at V and 3 bases at J, with 7 bases in the middle. Germline V gene data show CDR1 as KGHSH and CDR2 as LQKENI. CDR3 sequence (DNA): TGTGCCAGCTCACCACTAAACAGCTACGAGCAGTACTTC. This encodes CASSPLNSYEQYF.

V is TRBV6-5 and J is TRBJ2-1, with TRBD1 matching over 8 bases. The germline CDR1 and CDR2 sequences are MNHEY and SVGAGI. The ends lost 6 bases at V and 7 bases at J; junction bases unmatched: 11. This CDR3 has 15 amino acids. CDR3 amino acids: CASSPEAYRGNEQFF. Here the CDR3 DNA reads TGTGCCAGCAGCCCCGAGGCTTACAGGGGGAATGAGCAGTTCTTC.

The chain couples TRBV6-5 to TRBJ1-5; D remains ambiguous. CDR1 is MNHEY, CDR2 SVGAGI, per germline. The V end was cut by 11 bases, the J end by 0 bases, with 14 bases between. This CDR3 is built from 14 residues. CDR3 sequence: CAAAVVGSNQPQHF. The CDR3, as DNA: TGTGCCGCAGCAGTGGTCGGTAGCAATCAGCCCCAGCATTTT.

V and J are TRBV2 and TRBJ2-5; perhaps TRBD2 as D (6 bases). CDR1 is SNHLY and CDR2 is FYNNEI in the germline V gene. The CDR3 is 12 amino acids. The V and J ends lost 8 bases and 0 bases respectively, with 7 bases between them. CDR3 DNA sequence: TGTGCCAGCGGGACTGACCAAGAGACCCAGTACTTC. Translation: CASGTDQETQYF.

The rearrangement uses TRBV29-1 and TRBJ1-1; D ambiguous. Germline V gives CDR1 SQVTM, CDR2 ANQGSEA. The ends were cut back, 7 bases at V and 3 bases at J, with 21 bases in the middle. The CDR3 length is 15 residues. The CDR3 bases are TGCAGCGCCGGGGTGGGCCCATCCGGGGACACTGAAGCTTTCTTT. This codes for CSAGVGPSGDTEAFF.

This clone appeared a single time. A much more abundant neighbour one base away suggests this may be a read error. The chain combines TRBV27 with TRBJ1-2; 10 bases are shared with TRBD1. The CDR3 sequence is 14 residues long. Germline V gene lookup returns CDR1 MNHEY and CDR2 SMNVEV (reference sequence). The DNA of the CDR3 is TGTGCCAGCAGTTTAGGACAGGGGGTCTATGGCTACATCTTC. Its translation: CASSLGQGVYGYIF.

The gene calls are TRBV19 and TRBJ2-5; D not resolved. CDR3 size: 12 residues. V was trimmed by 8 bases and J by 2 bases, leaving 9 bases between them. CDR1 LNHDA and CDR2 SQIVND come from the germline V gene (reference sequence). The CDR3 DNA reads as TGTGCCAGTGGGAACCAACAAGAGACCCAGTACTTC. Its protein product is CASGNQQETQYF.

J is TRBJ2-3 and V is TRBV4-3; D is unclear. This CDR3 region has 13 residues. V lost 2 bases, J lost 4 bases, and 7 bases lay in between. Germline V gene data show CDR1 as LGHNA and CDR2 as YSLEER. This chain's CDR3 is CASSQKGADTQYF. Here the CDR3 DNA reads TGCGCCAGCAGCCAAAAGGGTGCAGATACGCAGTATTTT.

CDR3 sequence: CASRFQRGGLLDTQYF. The DNA for the CDR3 is TGTGCCAGCAGATTCCAGCGGGGGGGCCTCTTAGATACGCAGTATTTT. This chain joins TRBV5-4 and TRBJ2-3; TRBD2 matches 10 bases. Germline V gene sequence: CDR1 SGHNT, CDR2 YYREEE (reference sequence). The ends lost 5 bases at V and 5 bases at J; junction bases unmatched: 11. The CDR3 has 16 residues.

This chain connects TRBV7-2 to TRBJ1-2; 10 bases agree with TRBD1. Trimming took 5 bases from V and 4 from J; bases not matched to a gene: 4. The germline V gene has CDR1 SGHTA and CDR2 FQGNSA. This CDR3 region has 14 residues. The CDR3 protein is CASSPRTGGYGYTF. The CDR3 region has the DNA TGTGCCAGCAGCCCTCGGACAGGGGGCTATGGCTACACCTTC.

In its sample, this clone was seen many times. The chain joins TRBV7-6 to TRBJ2-7, with TRBD2 matching 10 bases. Trimming removed 4 bases from V and 2 bases from J; junction bases left unmatched: 5. This CDR3 contains 15 residues. Per the germline V gene, CDR1 is SGHVS and CDR2 is FNYEAQ. In nucleotides, the CDR3 is TGTGCCAGCAGCTCACAAGCGGGGGGGCCCTACGAGCAGTACTTC. Protein sequence: CASSSQAGGPYEQYF.